Below, 15 T cell receptor beta chains from the same sample are listed, as sequenced in a study of blood T cells in healthy people across ages. Sample-barcoded 5' priming and a J-beta primer mix drove a second PCR of about 7 to 11 cycles. TCRdb reprocessed the 5' RACE reads via MiXCR and lists one record per CDR3 protein. This table holds 1.8 million or so distinct CDR3 sequences, about two fifths found once. Material for sequencing was blood. Receptors were obtained from a human donor in good health.

This clonotype is a singleton in its sample. At one end, the junction sequence differs from germline, possibly due to a read error. J is TRBJ2-1 and V is TRBV5-5, with TRBD2 as a possible D gene (6 bases). Germline V gene sequence: CDR1 SGHKS, CDR2 YYEKEE (reference sequence). The CDR3 has 15 residues. CDR3 sequence: CASSFSGGNYSEQFF. The CDR3 coding sequence is TGTGCCAGCAGCTTCAGTGGGGGGAACTACAGTGAGCAGTTCTTC.

The sample holds a few counts of this clonotype. This sequence joins TRBV7-2 and TRBJ2-1; 8 positions agree with TRBD2. The CDR3 has 14 amino acids. V dropped 6 bases and J dropped 10; count of bases not matched to a gene: 11. CDR1 is SGHTA and CDR2 is FQGNSA in the germline V gene. The CDR3 region is CASSLNLAGLEQFF. As DNA, the CDR3 is TGTGCCAGCAGTTTGAACTTAGCGGGGTTGGAGCAGTTCTTC.

The CDR3 nucleotides are TGTGCCAGCAGCCCCACCGGGACAGGGGGTGAGCAGTTCTTC. It yields the protein CASSPTGTGGEQFF. This rearrangement joins TRBV7-3 to TRBJ2-1; TRBD1 matches at 11 bases. The germline V gene has CDR1 SGHTA and CDR2 FQGTGA. CDR3 size: 14 residues. V dropped 5 bases and J dropped 9; count of bases not matched to a gene: 6.

V and J are TRBV29-1 and TRBJ2-3; TRBD2 is a possible D gene (5 bases). Germline V CDR1 and CDR2: SQVTM, ANQGSEA. Trimming pared 3 bases from V and 1 base from J, leaving 20 bases between. The CDR3 runs 17 residues. CDR3 nucleotides: TGCAGCGTTGACCTCCCGGGTACTAGATCGGGCACAGATACGCAGTATTTT. This codes for CSVDLPGTRSGTDTQYF.

This clonotype was counted only a few times. This chain connects TRBV28 to TRBJ2-5; D gene ambiguous. CDR1 is MDHEN and CDR2 is SYDVKM in the germline V gene. The CDR3 is 12 amino acids. Trimming pared 7 bases from V and 5 bases from J, leaving 11 bases between. This CDR3 is CASTGMRETQYF. The CDR3 DNA reads as TGTGCCAGCACCGGTATGCGGGAGACCCAGTACTTC.

The chain links TRBV5-1 to TRBJ2-7; 11 positions agree with TRBD1. Germline lookup yields CDR1 SGHRS and CDR2 YFSETQ. J lost 0 bases, V lost 4 bases, and 12 bases had no gene match. This CDR3 contains 18 residues. CDR3 region: CASSRGQGASLISYEQYF. For the CDR3, the DNA is TGCGCCAGCAGCCGAGGACAGGGGGCCTCCCTAATCTCCTACGAGCAGTACTTC.

There are a few counts of this clonotype. A much more abundant neighbour one base away suggests this may be a read error. This chain uses TRBV29-1 with TRBJ1-1; no reliable D call. The CDR3 has 12 residues. The germline CDR1 and CDR2 sequences are SQVTM and ANQGSEA. The CDR3 DNA reads TGCAGCGCTGTTTGGCAGAACACTCAAGCTTTCTTT. This encodes CSAVWQNTQAFF. Using reference TRBV29-1 and TRBJ1-1 for the parts outside the CDR3, the full variable domain is SAVISQKPSRDICQRGTSLTIQCQVDSQVTMMFWYRQQPGQSLTLIATANQGSEATYESGFVIDKFPISRPNLTFSTLTVSNMSPEDSSIYLCSAVWQNTQAFFGQGTRLTVV.

This clonotype was observed a few times. The chain has TRBV28 and TRBJ2-5, with D possibly matching TRBD1 (6 bases). The CDR3 covers 14 residues. V lost 6 bases and J lost 1, with 12 bases in between. Germline assignment: CDR1 MDHEN and CDR2 SYDVKM. The CDR3: CASRPGTFQETQYF. The DNA of the CDR3 is TGTGCCAGCAGGCCTGGGACATTCCAAGAGACCCAGTACTTC.

In DNA, the CDR3 is TGTGCCAGCAGGAGCAGGAGTGATGGTTCGTACGAGCAGTACTTC. Translating gives CASRSRSDGSYEQYF. V and J are TRBV28 and TRBJ2-7, with D unresolved. The CDR3 runs 15 residues. Trimming took 6 bases from V and 4 from J, leaving 19 bases between them. Germline assignment: CDR1 MDHEN and CDR2 SYDVKM.

The table lists this clonotype with a few counts. The gene calls are TRBV3-1 and TRBJ2-4; D is perhaps TRBD2 (6 bases). Trimming left V 2 bases short and J 9 bases short, with 11 bases between. The CDR3 consists of 13 residues. The germline gives CDR1 LGHDT, CDR2 YNNKEL (reference sequence). CDR3 in DNA: TGTGCCAGCAGCCAACCCCTAGCGAGCATTCAGTACTTC. Translated: CASSQPLASIQYF.

The chain links TRBV9 to TRBJ2-7; D gene uncertain. Germline CDR1 reads SGDLS; CDR2 reads YYNGEE. Trimming pared 3 bases from V and 2 bases from J, leaving 12 bases between. CDR3 size: 14 residues. In DNA form, the CDR3 reads TGTGCCAGCAGCGGTGGACGTGAAGCCTACGAGCAGTACTTC. Its translation: CASSGGREAYEQYF.

This clonotype was counted a few times. The V gene is TRBV10-3, the J gene TRBJ2-3, with 8 bases lining up with TRBD2. CDR3 length equals 15 residues. V shed 7 bases and J 2 bases; nucleotides not matched to a gene: 8. The germline CDR1 and CDR2 sequences are ENHRY and SYGVKD. The CDR3 coding sequence is TGTGCCATCATGGATCAGACTAGCGACACAGATACGCAGTATTTT. It specifies CAIMDQTSDTDTQYF.

This clonotype was detected a few times. The CDR3, as DNA: TGTGCCAGCAGCCAGCAGGGGGGATCAGATACGCAGTATTTT. It translates to CASSQQGGSDTQYF. V gene TRBV28 combines with J gene TRBJ2-3; maybe TRBD1 (7 bases). Germline CDR1 reads MDHEN; CDR2 reads SYDVKM. The ends were cut back, 6 bases at V and 4 bases at J, with 14 bases in the middle. The CDR3 is 14 residues long.

The CDR3, as DNA: TGTGCCAGCAGCCAGGGAGACAGGGGAACTAATGAAAAACTGTTTTTT. It is translated as CASSQGDRGTNEKLFF. This sequence joins TRBV12-3 or TRBV12-4 and TRBJ1-4, with 8 bases that match TRBD1. J was trimmed by 1 base and V by 6 bases; bases with no gene match: 7. The length of the CDR3 is 16 residues.

The rearrangement uses TRBV10-3 and TRBJ1-2, with D possibly matching TRBD1 (6 bases). The ends were cut back, 3 bases at V and 4 bases at J, with 15 bases in the middle. The CDR3 has 15 amino acids. Germline loops: CDR1 ENHRY, CDR2 SYGVKD. This CDR3 is CAISDRTGTGYGYTF. Here the CDR3 DNA reads TGTGCCATCAGTGACCGCACAGGGACGGGCTATGGCTACACCTTC.